The present T cell receptor (beta chain) was sequenced within a study of shared clonotypes between healthy human individuals (dated by TCRdb to 2018 to 2020). As for the study more broadly: The cohort included a few men and a couple of women between 18 and 49 years of age. For each donor, CD4 naive and CD4 memory were each run on three plates, CD8 naive on two plates, and CD8 memory on one plate. Leukapheresis yielded between about 0.8 and 8.9 billion PBMCs per donor. To estimate repertoire size and how much clonotypes are shared between individuals, the study performed deep sequencing of blood TCR repertoires from roughly five healthy adults. To increase sequencing depth and limit assay-specific biases, different laboratories used diverse techniques to prepare libraries and sequence TCR repertoires. Points the paper makes about the study in general: Because the study included only a small number of donors, the genetic and exposure-history diversity represented was limited. Sharing across a few donors was observed for around 5% of naive CD4, 3.5% of naive CD8, about 2.5% of memory CD4, and roughly 0.4% of memory CD8 clonotypes. Based on pairwise subsampling, the degree of clonotype sharing among donors was expected to be affected by sequencing depth. Rarefaction of sorted-subset datasets indicated incomplete sequencing despite the large sequencing depth. Sampling was restricted to blood, and TCR repertoires in tissues likely differ from the TCR repertoires found in blood. Naive subsets generally had larger estimated clonotype richness than memory subsets did. Compared with non-shared clonotypes, the clonotypes found in all four sorted-subset donors had higher generation probabilities.

For the CD8 naive samples, CD45RO-negative cells were positively selected for CCR7, yielding a CD45RA+CCR7+ population from which TemRA cells were excluded. The donors were healthy, HIV-negative adults with no recently reported acute infections or vaccinations. Every donor was a Caucasian adult living in Nashville, Tennessee, USA. Blood was collected by leukapheresis, and PBMCs were isolated by Ficoll-Histopaque density gradient centrifugation and then cryopreserved in liquid nitrogen vapor phase. Analytical flow cytometry was used to check the purity and quantity of each magnetically sorted T cell population. Genomic DNA was isolated from every sorted fraction and measured by UV absorbance on a Nanodrop 2000c. Using the deep immunoSEQ assay, TCR CDR3 regions were amplified from genomic DNA by multiplex PCR. Extracted genomic DNA from each cell subset was distributed evenly across all wells of several immunoSEQ 96-well plates, and each plate was treated as a replicate. For sorted subsets, 150 to 250 ng genomic DNA, equal to 30,000 to 35,000 T cell genomes, was loaded into each replicate PCR. The purified libraries were quantified using a Qubit 3.0 fluorometer, sized with a Bioanalyzer 2100, and then quantified again using the KAPA Library Quantification kit. A separate single-read 150-cycle Illumina NextSeq 550 flow cell was used to sequence each immunoSEQ 96-well plate. As for how the authors treated the data: The immunoSEQ output contained only junctional sequences without quality scores, so filtering could not match that applied to full-length reads. Sequences were annotated with PyIR, a Python wrapper for IgBLAST v1.9, using IMGT germline references to assign V/J genes and CDR3. Reads were removed for weak V/J assignments (E-value above 1e-6), missing CDR3, stop codons, out-of-frame junctions, or ambiguous translated residues. V3J clonotypes were defined as sequences sharing the same inferred V gene, J gene, and CDR3 amino acid sequence. The percentage overlap between two repertoires was calculated by dividing the number of shared unique clonotypes by the size of the smaller repertoire. RTK rarefaction, the Chao1 estimator, and Recon v2.1 estimates of unobserved clonotypes were used to assess repertoire richness. OLGA was used to compute generation probabilities for all TCRbeta clonotypes that the gDNA method yielded from a few donors. Held by TCRdb, this immuneACCESS table contains in-frame sequences only and omits some clones. Under half of the omission traces to an unresolved V gene where checked; the cause of the rest is unknown. V and J calls and clone size are given by that table; D and trimming were obtained from the DNA. Across this sample there are more than 2 million clones, with 80% to 95% seen only once. About 1.6% of the sample is in the top ten clones.

CDR1 and CDR2 were assigned from the germline V gene as SGHVS and FNYEAQ. The CDR3, cysteine through phenylalanine, is 12 amino acids long. Only the CDR3 DNA is retained, 36 bases long and in frame from the first base. Trimming removed 4 bases from V and 4 bases from J, leaving 6 bases between the germline ends. On this clone itself: Its cognate antigen has yet to be identified. No quality values exist for individual bases; no much larger clone is one base distant.

Specimen: naive CD8+ T cells from PBMCs. The cell subset or site label for this specimen denotes: CD45RA+CCR7+. The TCR originated in a man aged 18-30 years in good health. Some clones in this sample may be carry-over from other donors' samples. The V gene is TRBV7-6 and the J gene is TRBJ2-3; a tentative D call is TRBD2 (5 bases match). In nucleotide form, the sequence is TGTGCCAGCAGCTCGAGGGCAGATACGCAGTATTTT. It translates to CASSSRADTQYF.